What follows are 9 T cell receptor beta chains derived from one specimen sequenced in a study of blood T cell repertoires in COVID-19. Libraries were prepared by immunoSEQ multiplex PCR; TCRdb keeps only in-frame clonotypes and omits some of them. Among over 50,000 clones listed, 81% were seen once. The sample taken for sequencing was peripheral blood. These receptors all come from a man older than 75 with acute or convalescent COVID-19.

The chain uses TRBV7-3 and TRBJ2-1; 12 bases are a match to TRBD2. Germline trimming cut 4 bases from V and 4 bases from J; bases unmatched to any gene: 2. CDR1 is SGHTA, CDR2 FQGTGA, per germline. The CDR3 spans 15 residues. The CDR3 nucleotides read TGTGCCAGCAGCTGGGGACTAGCGGGTTACAATGAGCAGTTCTTC. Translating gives CASSWGLAGYNEQFF.

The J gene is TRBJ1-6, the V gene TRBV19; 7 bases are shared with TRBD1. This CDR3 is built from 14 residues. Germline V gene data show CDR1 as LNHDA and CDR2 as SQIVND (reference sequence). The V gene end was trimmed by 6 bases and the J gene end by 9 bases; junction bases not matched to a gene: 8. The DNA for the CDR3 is TGTGCCAGTAGGGCGGGACAGTACCCTTCACCCCTCCACTTT. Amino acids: CASRAGQYPSPLHF.

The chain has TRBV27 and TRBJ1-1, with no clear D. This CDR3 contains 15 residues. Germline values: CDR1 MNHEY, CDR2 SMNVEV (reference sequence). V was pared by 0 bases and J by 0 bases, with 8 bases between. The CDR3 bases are TGTGCCAGCAGTTTATCGGGAGGGATGAACACTGAAGCTTTCTTT. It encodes CASSLSGGMNTEAFF.

The DNA of the CDR3 is TGTGCCAGCAGCTTACGGACTAGCGGCCTCGGGGAGCTGTTTTTT. As protein: CASSLRTSGLGELFF. The V gene is TRBV5-4, the J gene TRBJ2-2, with TRBD2 matching 10 bases. Germline trimming cut 2 bases from V and 7 bases from J; bases unmatched to any gene: 5. This CDR3 has 15 amino acids. Germline loops: CDR1 SGHNT, CDR2 YYREEE (reference sequence).

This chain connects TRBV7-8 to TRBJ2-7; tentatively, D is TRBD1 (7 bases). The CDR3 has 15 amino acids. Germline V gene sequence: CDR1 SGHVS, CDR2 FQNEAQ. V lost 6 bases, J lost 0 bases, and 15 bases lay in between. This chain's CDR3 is CASREGATSSYEQYF. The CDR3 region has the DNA TGTGCCAGCAGGGAGGGGGCGACTAGCTCCTACGAGCAGTACTTC.

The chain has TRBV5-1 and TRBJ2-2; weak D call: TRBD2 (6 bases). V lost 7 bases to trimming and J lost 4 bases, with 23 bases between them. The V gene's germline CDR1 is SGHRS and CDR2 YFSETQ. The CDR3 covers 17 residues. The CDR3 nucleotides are TGCGCCAGCTCCCCCGGTGGGCGGGGTTCAGGCACCGGGGAGCTGTTTTTT. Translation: CASSPGGRGSGTGELFF.

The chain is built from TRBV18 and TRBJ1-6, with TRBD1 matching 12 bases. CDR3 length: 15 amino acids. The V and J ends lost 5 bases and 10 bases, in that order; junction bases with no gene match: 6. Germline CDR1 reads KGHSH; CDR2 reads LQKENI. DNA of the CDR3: TGTGCCAGCTCAGCCGGGACAGGGGGCACCTCACCCCTCCACTTT. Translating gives CASSAGTGGTSPLHF.

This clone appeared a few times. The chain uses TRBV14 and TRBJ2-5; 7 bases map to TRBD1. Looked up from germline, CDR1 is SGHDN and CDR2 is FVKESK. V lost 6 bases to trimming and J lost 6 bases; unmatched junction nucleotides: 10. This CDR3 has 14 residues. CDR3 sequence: CASSPGQQSKTQYF. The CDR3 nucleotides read TGTGCCAGCAGTCCGGGACAGCAGTCGAAGACCCAGTACTTC.

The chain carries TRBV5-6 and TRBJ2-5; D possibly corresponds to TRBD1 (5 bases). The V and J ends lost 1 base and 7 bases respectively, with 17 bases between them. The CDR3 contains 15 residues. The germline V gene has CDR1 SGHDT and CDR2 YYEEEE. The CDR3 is CASSLWEYRKPTQYF. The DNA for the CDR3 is TGTGCCAGCAGCTTGTGGGAATACAGGAAACCGACCCAGTACTTC.